A selection of T cell receptor beta chains follows, all from one sample in a study of shared clonotypes between healthy human individuals. TCRdb's copy holds only in-frame clones and misses some; the assay was immunoSEQ multiplex PCR. The data hold 2 million to 3 million clones, with approximately 93% observed a single time. The specimen sequenced was naive CD4+ T cells from PBMCs. Receptors originate from a young man in good health. Some clones in this sample may be carry-over from other donors' samples. Both conserved end residues are part of each CDR3. The D gene is left open where the match is weak. Not all rows give a size; the values are once, few, many and, for expanded clones, a class.

clone_size: NA; j_call: TRBJ1-5; d_call: NA; cdr3_length: 15; v_call: TRBV28; cdr3_aa: CAQQRGLTNNQPQHF; cdr3_nt: TGTGCCCAGCAGAGGGGACTGACAAACAATCAGCCCCAGCATTTT
clone_size: NA; j_call: TRBJ1-4; d_call: NA; cdr3_length: 15; v_call: TRBV5-4; cdr3_aa: CASSSRTEGAEKLFF; cdr3_nt: TGTGCCAGCAGCTCGCGGACAGAGGGTGCGGAAAAACTGTTTTTT
clone_size: NA; j_call: TRBJ2-3; d_call: NA; cdr3_length: 17; v_call: TRBV4-1; cdr3_aa: CASSPQARPRGTDTQYF; cdr3_nt: TGCGCCAGCAGCCCCCAGGCGCGACCGAGGGGCACAGATACGCAGTATTTT
clone_size: NA; j_call: TRBJ1-1; d_call: NA; cdr3_length: 13; v_call: TRBV6-1; cdr3_aa: CASIKMGNTEAFF; cdr3_nt: TGTGCCAGCATAAAAATGGGGAACACTGAAGCTTTCTTT
clone_size: NA; j_call: TRBJ2-3; d_call: NA; cdr3_length: 15; v_call: TRBV6-5; cdr3_aa: CASSNWGTDTDTQYF; cdr3_nt: TGTGCCAGCAGTAATTGGGGGACCGATACAGATACGCAGTATTTT
clone_size: NA; j_call: TRBJ1-2; d_call: NA; cdr3_length: 15; v_call: TRBV27; cdr3_aa: CASQPGAGDIYGYTF; cdr3_nt: TGTGCCAGCCAACCCGGAGCAGGGGACATCTATGGCTACACCTTC
clone_size: NA; j_call: TRBJ2-7; d_call: NA; cdr3_length: 12; v_call: TRBV5-4; cdr3_aa: CASSLDWSEQYF; cdr3_nt: TGTGCCAGCAGCTTGGACTGGAGCGAGCAGTACTTC
clone_size: NA; j_call: TRBJ2-2; d_call: TRBD1; cdr3_length: 17; v_call: TRBV9; cdr3_aa: CASSSRSRGRGTGELFF; cdr3_nt: TGTGCCAGCAGCTCCCGAAGCAGGGGGCGCGGGACCGGGGAGCTGTTTTTT
clone_size: NA; j_call: TRBJ1-1; d_call: TRBD1; cdr3_length: 15; v_call: TRBV6-5; cdr3_aa: CASSYTTGVNTEAFF; cdr3_nt: TGTGCCAGCAGTTATACGACAGGGGTGAACACTGAAGCTTTCTTT
clone_size: once; j_call: TRBJ2-2; d_call: TRBD1; cdr3_length: 14; v_call: TRBV19; cdr3_aa: CASSGTGGTGELFF; cdr3_nt: TGTGCCAGTAGTGGAACAGGGGGAACCGGGGAGCTGTTTTTT
clone_size: NA; j_call: TRBJ2-2; d_call: TRBD1; cdr3_length: 15; v_call: TRBV7-8; cdr3_aa: CASSLAGQGAGELFF; cdr3_nt: TGTGCCAGCAGCTTAGCGGGACAGGGGGCAGGGGAGCTGTTTTTT